This T cell receptor beta chain was retrieved from a study of T cells in Graves' hyperthyroidism and ophthalmopathy. RNA transcripts gave rise to amplified TCR beta CDR3 regions. Primed by the HTBI set, a first-round RT-PCR was run on the TCR CDR3. One entry per CDR3 protein, called by TCRdb with MiXCR from the multiplex PCR reads. The table includes hundreds of thousands of distinct CDR3 sequences, approximately 40% detected once. PBMCs were collected from a roughly 9.7 ml volume of fresh peripheral blood. Sequencing was performed on blood. This sequence originates from a woman aged 40 to 55 with Graves' hyperthyroidism.

CDR3 protein: CASTSGGTGSYEQYF. The CDR3 coding sequence is TGTGCCAGCACCTCAGGGGGCACGGGATCCTACGAGCAGTACTTC. The chain is built from TRBV7-8 and TRBJ2-7, with 8 positions matching TRBD1. The CDR3 has 15 residues. Germline loops: CDR1 SGHVS, CDR2 FQNEAQ. The V and J ends lost 7 bases and 1 base, in that order; junction bases with no gene match: 9.